These 25 T cell receptor beta chains were all obtained from the same sample, sequenced in a study of Graves' ophthalmopathy and Graves' hyperthyroidism. The authors amplified TCR beta CDR3 regions from RNA transcripts. First-round RT-PCR employed HTBI primers, with a second-round multiplex PCR after it. TCRdb analysed the multiplex PCR reads with MiXCR anew, one entry per CDR3 protein. The repertoire holds 450,000 or so distinct CDR3 sequences, 14% seen once, with more than 8.5% in the top ten. Source material: blood. Receptor source: a woman in her thirties with Graves' ophthalmopathy.

This clonotype was seen repeatedly, ten times or more. V usage is TRBV10-2 and J usage is TRBJ1-1; no clear D gene. Trimming pared 3 bases from V and 0 bases from J, leaving 14 bases between. This CDR3 contains 16 residues. Germline CDR1 and CDR2: WSHSY and SAAADI. CDR3 nucleotides: TGCGCCAGCAGTGACCTCTTTAGCCGTATGAACACTGAAGCTTTCTTT. Translated, it gives CASSDLFSRMNTEAFF.

Ten or more counts support this clonotype. The gene calls are TRBV28 and TRBJ2-7, with 11 bases fitting TRBD2. Germline trimming cut 4 bases from V and 2 bases from J; bases unmatched to any gene: 7. This CDR3 region has 16 residues. The V gene's germline CDR1 is MDHEN and CDR2 SYDVKM. CDR3 nucleotides: TGTGCCAGCAGTTCCCCGGGACTAGCGGCTCCCTACGAGCAGTACTTC. Amino acids: CASSSPGLAAPYEQYF.

This clonotype was found many times. V is TRBV7-9 and J is TRBJ1-5; D possibly corresponds to TRBD1 (5 bases). V was cut by 5 bases and J by 7 bases, with 18 bases left in between. Germline CDR1 and CDR2: SEHNR and FQNEAQ (reference sequence). CDR3 length equals 15 residues. CDR3 sequence: CASSPIEGVSQPQHF. CDR3 nucleotide sequence: TGTGCCAGCAGCCCGATAGAAGGGGTGTCCCAGCCCCAGCATTTT. Combining the CDR3 with reference TRBV7-9 and TRBJ1-5 gives the whole variable domain DTGVSQNPRHKITKRGQNVTFRCDPISEHNRLYWYRQTLGQGPEFLTYFQNEAQLEKSRLLSDRFSAERPKGSFSTLEIQRTEQGDSAMYLCASSPIEGVSQPQHFGDGTRLSIL.

The J gene is TRBJ2-2, the V gene TRBV14; the D is unclear. Germline CDR1 SGHDN, CDR2 FVKESK. Trimming left V 0 bases short and J 1 base short, with 6 bases between. This CDR3 is built from 15 residues. The DNA of the CDR3 is TGTGCCAGCAGCCAAGAGGCCCTGAACACCGGGGAGCTGTTTTTT. Translating gives CASSQEALNTGELFF.

This clonotype has a handful of counts. The chain links TRBV7-6 to TRBJ2-5, with D maybe TRBD1 (6 bases). The CDR3 contains 15 residues. V was clipped by 5 bases and J by 1 base, with 14 bases between them. Germline CDR1 is SGHVS and CDR2 is FNYEAQ. CDR3 nucleotide sequence: TGTGCCAGCAGCCCTCCCACAGGGATCCAAGAGACCCAGTACTTC. It specifies CASSPPTGIQETQYF.

This clonotype was recorded a few times. The J gene is TRBJ1-6, the V gene TRBV13; 7 bases align to TRBD1. The V and J ends lost 4 bases and 11 bases, in that order; junction bases with no gene match: 8. Germline V gene data show CDR1 as PRHDT and CDR2 as FYEKMQ (reference sequence). The CDR3 totals 14 residues. CDR3 nucleotides: TGTGCCAGCAGCTCGAACAGGGGCCTGCCACCCCTCCACTTT. Translating gives CASSSNRGLPPLHF.

The rearrangement uses TRBV5-1 and TRBJ2-7; 7 positions agree with TRBD1. From germline, CDR1 is SGHRS and CDR2 YFSETQ. V lost 5 bases to trimming and J lost 3 bases; unmatched junction nucleotides: 8. The CDR3 is 14 amino acids. The CDR3: CASRERDRYYEQYF. CDR3 DNA: TGCGCCAGCAGAGAGAGGGACAGATACTACGAGCAGTACTTC.

This clonotype was found once. The J gene is TRBJ2-7, the V gene TRBV7-9; D might be TRBD1 (6 bases). Germline V gene data show CDR1 as SEHNR and CDR2 as FQNEAQ (reference sequence). Trimming pared 5 bases from V and 3 bases from J, leaving 17 bases between. This CDR3 is 15 amino acids long. The CDR3 loop is CASSPRWDTNYEQYF. As DNA, the CDR3 is TGTGCCAGCAGCCCCCGATGGGACACCAACTACGAGCAGTACTTC.

A few counts support this clonotype. The J gene is TRBJ1-3, the V gene TRBV18; no clear D. V was shortened by 3 bases and J by 3 bases, with 15 bases between the two germline ends. This CDR3 comprises 16 residues. Germline V CDR1 and CDR2: KGHSH, LQKENI. The CDR3 loop is CASSPAARHLGNTIYF. CDR3 nucleotides: TGTGCCAGCTCACCCGCCGCCAGGCACCTTGGAAACACCATATATTTT.

Many counts were recorded for this clonotype. V gene TRBV6-4 combines with J gene TRBJ2-5; TRBD1 aligns across 8 bases. Germline loops: CDR1 MRHNA, CDR2 SNTAGT. This CDR3 contains 18 residues. V was pared by 4 bases and J by 2 bases, with 15 bases of the junction left unmatched. CDR3 protein: CASSAREVGTGKQETQYF. The CDR3 bases are TGTGCCAGCAGTGCTCGAGAAGTCGGGACAGGCAAACAAGAGACCCAGTACTTC.

This clonotype appeared a few times. The chain links TRBV5-1 to TRBJ1-1; 7 nucleotides agree with TRBD1. CDR1 SGHRS and CDR2 YFSETQ come from the germline V gene. The V gene end was trimmed by 4 bases and the J gene end by 4 bases; junction bases not matched to a gene: 19. The length of the CDR3 is 18 residues. CDR3 nucleotide sequence: TGCGCCAGCAGCCTAAGGAGGACAGGCCCCGAAAGGGGCACTGAAGCTTTCTTT. It yields the protein CASSLRRTGPERGTEAFF.

This clonotype showed up many times. The gene calls are TRBV30 and TRBJ1-3, with TRBD1 matching over 7 bases. The CDR3 totals 13 residues. Germline lookup yields CDR1 GTSNPN and CDR2 SVGIG (reference sequence). V shed 4 bases, J shed 2 bases, and the junction held 2 bases outside the gene matches. This chain's CDR3 is CAWTQGAGNTIYF. The CDR3 DNA sequence: TGTGCCTGGACCCAGGGGGCTGGAAACACCATATATTTT.

This clonotype showed up many times. The rearrangement uses TRBV10-3 and TRBJ2-2; D is undetermined. CDR3 length: 14 amino acids. Germline assignment: CDR1 ENHRY and CDR2 SYGVKD. Between the trimmed V and J ends, which lost 0 bases and 4 bases, there was a span of 6 bases. This CDR3 is CAISESASTGELFF. In nucleotides, the CDR3 is TGTGCCATCAGTGAGTCAGCTAGCACCGGGGAGCTGTTTTTT.

The sample holds many counts of this clonotype. The rearrangement uses TRBV2 and TRBJ1-1; D not resolved. This CDR3 contains 14 residues. The V end lost 5 bases, the J end lost 0 bases, and 10 bases lay between the germline ends. Germline V gene lookup returns CDR1 SNHLY and CDR2 FYNNEI. CDR3 bases: TGTGCCAGCAGTACAGAGTTGATGAACACTGAAGCTTTCTTT. As protein: CASSTELMNTEAFF.

This clonotype was seen at least ten times. The rearrangement links TRBV19 to TRBJ1-1; D perhaps matches TRBD1 (6 bases). The germline V gene has CDR1 LNHDA and CDR2 SQIVND (reference sequence). The CDR3 spans 15 residues. Trimming left V 5 bases short and J 0 bases short, with 13 bases between. The CDR3, as DNA: TGTGCCAGTAGTCCAGGACAGCCCATGAACACTGAAGCTTTCTTT. Translation gives CASSPGQPMNTEAFF.

This clonotype was seen repeatedly, ten times or more. The rearrangement links TRBV12-5 to TRBJ1-6, with unresolved D. V was cut by 7 bases and J by 0 bases, with 13 bases left in between. CDR1 is LGHNT, CDR2 FRNRAP, per germline. CDR3 length equals 16 residues. The DNA of the CDR3 is TGTGCTAGTGCAAAAAGCGCGGGCTCCTATAATTCACCCCTCCACTTT. Protein: CASAKSAGSYNSPLHF.

The V and J genes are TRBV6-1 and TRBJ1-1; D gene ambiguous. The CDR3 contains 16 residues. CDR1 is MNHNS, CDR2 SASEGT, per germline. Trimming took 6 bases from V and 1 from J, leaving 18 bases between them. The CDR3 spells CASRPVGEASNTEAFF. DNA for the CDR3: TGTGCCAGCAGGCCAGTCGGTGAGGCCTCGAACACTGAAGCTTTCTTT.

This clonotype has a count of ten or more. The rearrangement links TRBV30 to TRBJ2-5; 8 positions agree with TRBD1. CDR3 length equals 15 residues. The V gene end was trimmed by 0 bases and the J gene end by 4 bases; junction bases not matched to a gene: 7. From germline, CDR1 is GTSNPN and CDR2 SVGIG (reference sequence). CDR3 nucleotides: TGTGCCTGGAGTGTAGGGCAGGGGGCTAGAGAGACCCAGTACTTC. This codes for CAWSVGQGARETQYF. The full variable domain, in which reference TRBV30 and TRBJ2-5 provide the parts outside the CDR3, is SQTIHQWPATLVQPVGSPLSLECTVEGTSNPNLYWYRQAAGRGLQLLFYSVGIGQISSEVPQNLSASRPQDRQFILSSKKLLLSDSGFYLCAWSVGQGARETQYFGPGTRLLVL.

Ten or more counts support this clonotype. V gene TRBV7-2 combines with J gene TRBJ2-2, with 7 bases that match TRBD2. V trimming: 0 bases; J trimming: 1 base; junction bases outside the gene matches: 11. This CDR3 has 19 amino acids. Germline lookup yields CDR1 SGHTA and CDR2 FQGNSA. The CDR3 sequence is CASSLAQWGGVQNTGELFF. CDR3 bases: TGTGCCAGCAGCTTAGCGCAGTGGGGGGGGGTCCAGAACACCGGGGAGCTGTTTTTT.

Ten or more counts support this clonotype. The chain carries TRBV12-3 or TRBV12-4 and TRBJ2-5; D is unresolved. Trimming took off 3 bases at V and 5 bases at J, with 4 bases between the two ends. The length of the CDR3 is 11 residues. CDR3 sequence reads: CASSFRETQYF. The DNA for the CDR3 is TGTGCCAGCAGTTTTAGGGAGACCCAGTACTTC.

Notes on this clonotype: It may be a read error: a sequence one base away is much more abundant. The rearrangement links TRBV5-6 to TRBJ1-2, with 7 bases aligning to TRBD1. Germline assignment: CDR1 SGHDT and CDR2 YYEEEE. The CDR3 covers 14 residues. The CDR3 reads CASGLPGTDYGYTF. The CDR3 nucleotides are TGTGCCAGCGGCTTGCCGGGGACAGACTATGGCTACACCTTC.

This clonotype has at least ten counts. The chain is built from TRBV4-1 and TRBJ1-1; possibly TRBD1 for D (5 bases). This CDR3 has 16 residues. Germline CDR1 and CDR2: MGHRA and YSYEKL. The V and J ends lost 4 bases and 3 bases respectively, with 18 bases between them. DNA for the CDR3: TGCGCCAGCAGCCGCGCCCACAAGGGGAGGGACACTGAAGCTTTCTTT. This encodes CASSRAHKGRDTEAFF.

This clonotype was observed many times. The genes are TRBV12-3 or TRBV12-4 and TRBJ1-2, with a possible D match to TRBD1 (6 bases). The CDR3 runs 12 residues. Trimming stripped 7 bases from V and 4 bases from J, with 10 bases between. The CDR3 is CASTGHRYGYTF. For the CDR3, the DNA is TGTGCCAGCACGGGACACCGCTATGGCTACACCTTC.

This clonotype occurred many times. This chain connects TRBV6-1 to TRBJ2-6, with 8 nucleotides matching TRBD1. The V gene's germline CDR1 is MNHNS and CDR2 SASEGT. The CDR3 is 19 amino acids. Trimming cost V 2 bases and J 4 bases; bases outside gene matches: 13. CDR3 loop: CASSESGGQGAPGANVLTF. The CDR3 bases are TGTGCCAGCAGTGAAAGCGGAGGGCAGGGGGCGCCCGGGGCCAACGTCCTGACTTTC.

This clonotype came up many times. This chain links TRBV29-1 with TRBJ2-5; D gene ambiguous. Germline V gene data show CDR1 as SQVTM and CDR2 as ANQGSEA. This CDR3 is built from 13 residues. V was clipped by 3 bases and J by 5 bases, with 13 bases between them. The CDR3, as DNA: TGCAGCGTTGACAGGACGGAATGGGAGACCCAGTACTTC. Its protein product is CSVDRTEWETQYF.